Detailed here is one T cell receptor (beta chain). These data belong to a study of cytomegalovirus exposure and HLA in healthy donors. V lost 9 bases and J lost 0; bases outside the gene matches: 6. The length of the CDR3 is 15 residues. The germline CDR1 and CDR2 sequences are MNHEY and SMNVEV (reference sequence). The repertoire was sequenced with immunoSEQ multiplex PCR; TCRdb's copy has only in-frame clones and lacks some. The sample lists a few hundred thousand clones, more than 75% seen once, with about 0.86% in the top ten. V gene TRBV27 combines with J gene TRBJ2-2, with 8 bases fitting TRBD2. Sequencing input: PBMCs. The TCR originated in a woman aged 18-29 years in good health and CMV-seronegative. CDR3 residues: CASVGGGANTGELFF. Written as DNA, the CDR3 is TGTGCCAGTGTCGGGGGGGGCGCGAACACCGGGGAGCTGTTTTTT.